These T cell receptor beta chains were read from a single sample in a study of identical twins. TCRdb used MiXCR to reprocess the 5' RACE reads, holding one entry per CDR3 protein. Among 200,000 to 250,000 distinct CDR3 sequences listed, over 12% were seen once. The sequencing input was memory (CD45RO+) T cells sorted from blood. The receptors were gathered from a woman younger than 30 in good health. Each CDR3 is given without its conserved first and last residue.

v_call: TRBV11-2
j_call: TRBJ2-7
cdr3_aa: ASSPKGLAEDYEQY

v_call: TRBV20-1
j_call: TRBJ2-7
cdr3_aa: SASNSGSPSYEQY

v_call: TRBV10-3
j_call: TRBJ2-7
cdr3_aa: AISEDNSYEQY

v_call: TRBV6-5
j_call: TRBJ1-1
cdr3_aa: ASSYGRGLTGPNTEAF

v_call: TRBV10-3
j_call: TRBJ2-3
cdr3_aa: AIGTTPTDTQY

v_call: TRBV6-1
j_call: TRBJ2-2
cdr3_aa: ASSRVGGSAGELF

v_call: TRBV11-2
j_call: TRBJ2-1
cdr3_aa: ASSFRTSGFDEQF

v_call: TRBV7-9
j_call: TRBJ1-1
cdr3_aa: ASSLDIMNTEAF

v_call: TRBV12-3/TRBV12-4
j_call: TRBJ2-2
cdr3_aa: ASSLDGYTGELF

v_call: TRBV6-2/TRBV6-3
j_call: TRBJ2-4
cdr3_aa: ASKVKNIQY

v_call: TRBV4-3
j_call: TRBJ2-2
cdr3_aa: ASDAVGELF

v_call: TRBV5-1
j_call: TRBJ2-3
cdr3_aa: ASSFGADTQY

v_call: TRBV13
j_call: TRBJ2-3
cdr3_aa: ASSLAGAADTQY

v_call: TRBV3-1
j_call: TRBJ1-1
cdr3_aa: ASSPQGGAEAF

v_call: TRBV3-1
j_call: TRBJ2-3
cdr3_aa: ASSHGRDSSTDTQY

v_call: TRBV29-1
j_call: TRBJ2-1
cdr3_aa: SVEDPGTVSYNEQF

v_call: TRBV27
j_call: TRBJ1-6
cdr3_aa: ASSLREGSPLH

v_call: TRBV20-1
j_call: TRBJ1-5
cdr3_aa: SASQVGGGKLSNQPQH

v_call: TRBV28
j_call: TRBJ2-1
cdr3_aa: ATQLDRARTEQF

v_call: TRBV14
j_call: TRBJ1-1
cdr3_aa: ASSDSPNTEAF